The present T cell receptor beta chain was sequenced within a study of CD8 T cells in ankylosing spondylitis. Study-level points and caveats: Blood of patients with ankylosing spondylitis appeared to be characterized by a TCR beta motif of several highly homologous variants. Significant enrichment of disease-linked clones was reported in matched ankylosing spondylitis synovial fluid. Disease-linked clones had a CD8+ phenotype and relatively low frequency in peripheral blood. Some motif variants had been reported before (in reactive arthritis synovial fluid and blood).

Using its own MiXCR run on the 5' RACE reads, TCRdb lists one record per CDR3 protein. The sample shows roughly 700,000 distinct CDR3 sequences, 15% to 20% of them seen only once. Concerning this clonotype itself: Antigen: not known.

The sample consisted of blood, either unsorted or a sorted T cell fraction (not recorded which). The receptor was derived from a male donor with ankylosing spondylitis.

The CDR3 region is CASSEDRGWSSLNTEAFF. The CDR3, as DNA: TGTGCCAGCAGTGAAGACAGGGGGTGGTCATCCCTGAACACTGAAGCTTTCTTT. The chain carries TRBV2 and TRBJ1-1; 8 bases align to TRBD1. Trimming took 1 base from V and 0 from J; bases not matched to a gene: 10. The CDR3 loop spans 18 amino acids. CDR1 SNHLY and CDR2 FYNNEI come from the germline V gene.